This T cell receptor beta chain derives from a study of cytomegalovirus exposure and HLA in healthy donors (TCRdb year 2017). Study-level background: A later analysis indicated that the roughly 130 validation repertoires were generated on the platform also employed for the 670 or so repertoires of the first cohort. To predict cytomegalovirus infection status, the study brought together high-throughput TCR immunosequencing, statistical association of individual TCRs with disease status, and machine learning. The study aimed to test whether signatures of past pathogen exposure could be identified by cataloging public T cell receptors. In addition to the first cohort of around 670 subjects, a separate validation cohort of approximately 130 different subjects was used. Overall results and qualifications from the work: A later analysis lacked HLA typing for the validation cohort, so it scored co-occurrence in that cohort across all 120 repertoires. In vitro tests confirmed that a few of the cytomegalovirus-associated TCR beta chains recognize cytomegalovirus antigens. It was suggested by the authors that the approach could potentially be generalized to other disease states and immunological phenotypes. A total of 150 or so TCR beta chains were listed by the study as associated with cytomegalovirus. While some public TCRs were present in many individuals, most TCR sequences turned up only very rarely across donors. Of the cluster scores, 85% to 95% were above 0 in a later analysis, which found that TCRs clustered in the first cohort also tended to co-occur in the approximately 130 validation repertoires. The classifier was reported to diagnose cytomegalovirus status with high specificity and sensitivity in both the original and validation cohorts.

Separate from the roughly 650-subject first cohort, the validation cohort of 95 to 150 subjects was the group to which the donors belonged. The germline V and J ends show losses of 1 base and 11 bases respectively, and no gene match explains 13 bases of the junction. The CDR3 runs 17 residues from the cysteine to the phenylalanine. The kept DNA is CDR3 alone, 51 bases in frame from the first base. Based on the germline V gene, the CDR1 and CDR2 sequences are SNHLY and FYNNEI. The receptor library was made with the immunoSEQ multiplex PCR assay. Per the authors' processing: A statistical classification framework was developed to diagnose cytomegalovirus status using the catalog of TCR beta chain sequences. Sourced from immuneACCESS, this table was stored by TCRdb with only in-frame sequences that have V and J called. A share of the clones is absent; for the studies checked, an unresolved V gene accounts for under half, and the remainder has no known explanation. The V and J calls and clone size were taken over from that table, and D and trimming were inferred from the DNA. The sample yields about 110,000 clones; 70% to 90% were counted once. The ten biggest clones cover about 3% of the sample.

About this clone itself: Its antigen is not yet known. There are no base qualities to consult, and no much larger clone falls within one base.

The chain is encoded by TRBV2 joined to TRBJ2-4, with 11 bases matching TRBD1. This TCR was sampled from a woman aged 18-35 years in good health and CMV-seronegative. Sequencing input: PBMCs. The encoded CDR3 is CASSEGIGQGALSVQYF. The sequenced DNA is TGTGCCAGCAGTGAAGGAATTGGACAGGGGGCCCTTAGCGTTCAGTACTTC.